This record looks at one T cell receptor (beta chain) sequence and its context. The antigen is not known. The data were taken from a study of identical twins. Broader study findings: It was cross-sectional statistical analysis, not following the same donors, that the conclusions relied on.

Trimming at V came to 2 bases and at J to 3 bases, leaving 5 bases not matched to a gene. The V gene's germline CDR1 is KGHSH and CDR2 LQKENI. The CDR3 is 16 residues long. Everyone who donated was a healthy Caucasian. Carrying unique molecular identifiers, the cDNA also gained a universal primer site through template switching. TCRdb ran MiXCR on the 5' RACE reads and lists one entry per CDR3 protein. The data contain about 700,000 distinct CDR3 sequences, roughly 6% of them singletons. Sequenced material: naive T cells sorted from blood. The clonotype was recovered from a man younger than 30 in good health. The chain is built from TRBV18 and TRBJ2-2, with 8 bases identical to TRBD1. The CDR3 here is CASSPGPGGDTGELFF. In DNA, the CDR3 is TGTGCCAGCTCACCAGGGCCAGGGGGCGACACCGGGGAGCTGTTTTTT.